The subject of this entry is one T cell receptor beta chain. Its antigen is not identified. This sample stems from a study of glioma-infiltrating T cells. Study findings and constraints: Tissue and blood shared very few CDR3 sequences. Gliomas, especially low-grade, showed above-expected tissue-blood divergence; non-neoplastic patients showed below.

V shed 6 bases, J shed 2 bases, and the junction held 4 bases outside the gene matches. The germline gives CDR1 SNHLY, CDR2 FYNNEI. The CDR3 totals 14 residues. TCR alpha and beta CDR3 regions were amplified from RNA using iRepertoire nested multiplex PCR. For one-step reverse transcription and amplification, roughly 85-450 ng of tissue mRNA or PBMC total RNA was used. TCRdb redid the calling of the multiplex PCR reads with MiXCR, one entry per CDR3 protein. Of about 140,000 distinct CDR3 sequences in the sample, around 42% are singletons; the top ten hold roughly 20%. The gene calls are TRBV2 and TRBJ1-2; 9 nucleotides align to TRBD1. This receptor was obtained from a human donor with low-grade glioma or glioblastoma, undergoing nonglioma brain surgery, or in good health (not recorded which). What was sequenced was glioma tissue, nonneoplastic brain tissue, or PBMCs (not recorded which). Here the CDR3 DNA reads TGTGCCAGCAGCGAGGGACAGGGAAACTATGGCTACACCTTC. It translates to CASSEGQGNYGYTF.